This TCR beta chain is from a study of blood T cell repertoires in COVID-19. For the study at large: Samples representing acute and convalescent COVID-19 were sourced from the United States, Italy and Spain. Sources were T cells, B-cell-depleted T cells, or PBMCs; the material itself was cDNA or gDNA.

Original data processing: Estimates of nucleated cell counts were drawn from the amplification of reference gene primers. Measured with immunoSEQ multiplex PCR; TCRdb has only the in-frame clones, and not every one. Clone size and the V and J calls come from that table; the DNA yielded D and trimming. The sample yields over 45,000 clones, roughly 85% seen once. The germline V gene encodes CDR1 LNHDA and CDR2 SQIVND (reference sequence). The CDR3 runs 15 residues. Germline trimming cut 7 bases from V and 0 bases from J; bases unmatched to any gene: 8. The source of this sequence is a human donor in a cohort sampled during active COVID-19. Sequences were obtained from peripheral blood. The chain carries TRBV19 and TRBJ1-2; 7 bases fit TRBD1. The chain's CDR3 is CASNPGTASNYGYTF. The CDR3 DNA is TGTGCCAGTAACCCCGGGACAGCTTCTAACTATGGCTACACCTTC. The entire variable domain, with the rest obtained from reference TRBV19 and TRBJ1-2, is as follows: DGGITQSPKYLFRKEGQNVTLSCEQNLNHDAMYWYRQDPGQGLRLIYYSQIVNDFQKGDIAEGYSVSREKKESFPLTVTSAQKNPTAFYLCASNPGTASNYGYTFGSGTRLTVV.